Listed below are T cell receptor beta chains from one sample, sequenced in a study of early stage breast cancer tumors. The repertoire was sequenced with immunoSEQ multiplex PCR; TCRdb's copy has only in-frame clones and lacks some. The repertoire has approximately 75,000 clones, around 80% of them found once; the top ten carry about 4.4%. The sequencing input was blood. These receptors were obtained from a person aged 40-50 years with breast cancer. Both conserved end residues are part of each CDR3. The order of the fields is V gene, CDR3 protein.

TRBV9	CASSETGLAVNEQFF
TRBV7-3	CASRLANTGELFF
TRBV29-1	CSVPGQGTYEQYF
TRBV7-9	CASSSQGAGGYTF
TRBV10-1	CASSLLAGGPGTQYF
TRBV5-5	CASSLKEEVYGYTF
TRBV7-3	CASSPSQGAQGELFF
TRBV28	CASSFGTGGAHGYTF
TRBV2	CASIYRVNTEAFF
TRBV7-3	CASSLTASYEQYF
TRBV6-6	CASSYKGLGTEAFF
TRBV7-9	CASSPEAGGHLGELFF
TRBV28	CASSLGGPNTEAFF
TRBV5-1	CASSLLAGTGHEQYF
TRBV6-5	CASRLAGASDTQYF
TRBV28	CASTLQGEETQYF
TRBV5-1	CASSPYLNTGELFF